This T cell receptor (beta chain) came from a study of control samples from healthy donors and cancer patients. V was clipped by 4 bases and J by 8 bases, with 9 bases between them. CDR3 length: 11 residues. Germline loops: CDR1 DFQATT, CDR2 SNEGSKA (reference sequence). TCRdb's table, derived via immunoSEQ multiplex PCR, lists solely in-frame clones and lacks some. The sample consists of about 130,000 clones, roughly 92% of them appearing once. This sequence was found in a man aged 18 to 29 in good health. The chain has TRBV20-1 and TRBJ2-1, with unresolved D. The sequencing sample was made of blood. The CDR3 protein is CSAMRYDEQFF. The CDR3 DNA follows: TGCAGTGCTATGCGTTACGATGAGCAGTTCTTC.